Shown below are 19 T cell receptor beta chains from a single sample sequenced in a study of CD4 T cells in relation to SARS-CoV-2 and coronaviruses. The assay was immunoSEQ multiplex PCR, and TCRdb's table has in-frame clones only and misses some. The sample comprises about 18,000 clones, 70% to 85% of which are singletons, and approximately 19% rests with the top ten. These receptors lack a known antigen. The unexposed donors gave CD4+ T cells in about 2010-2019, prior to COVID-19. The cells were cultured for less than twelve days before CD4+ T cells were isolated. The sequenced sample consisted of CD4+ T cells from PBMCs, cultured in vitro. Every receptor here comes from a human donor in good health.

A single count supports this clone. V usage is TRBV7-3 and J usage is TRBJ1-1, with a possible D match to TRBD1 (6 bases). V lost 2 bases and J lost 5, with 12 bases in between. Germline CDR1 SGHTA, CDR2 FQGTGA. The CDR3 totals 14 residues. The CDR3 region has the DNA TGTGCCAGCAGCTTAGAAGGGGGGATGACTGAAGCTTTCTTT. Translation: CASSLEGGMTEAFF.

The chain has TRBV7-8 and TRBJ1-1; no clear D. The V end was cut by 5 bases, the J end by 2 bases, with 12 bases between. Germline CDR1 reads SGHVS; CDR2 reads FQNEAQ. This CDR3 comprises 14 residues. CDR3 amino acids: CASSQTVANTEAFF. The CDR3 DNA reads as TGTGCCAGCAGCCAAACAGTAGCCAACACTGAAGCTTTCTTT.

The chain is built from TRBV3-1 (or the pseudogene TRBV3-2) and TRBJ2-3; the D gene is possibly TRBD2 (7 bases). Looked up from germline, CDR1 is LGHDT and CDR2 is YNNKEL (reference sequence). V dropped 4 bases and J dropped 6 bases, with 20 bases sitting between them. This CDR3 is 16 amino acids long. The CDR3 DNA reads TGTGCCAGCAGCCCTTGGAGAGGGGGAGGGGGTGATACGCAGTATTTT. This sequence encodes CASSPWRGGGGDTQYF.

V and J are TRBV3-1 (or the pseudogene TRBV3-2) and TRBJ1-5; D is ambiguous. This CDR3 contains 14 residues. The germline V and J ends were trimmed by 4 bases and 0 bases, with 7 bases remaining between them. The germline V gene has CDR1 LGHDT and CDR2 YNNKEL (reference sequence). CDR3 DNA: TGTGCCAGCAGCCCTGCCGGTAGCAATCAGCCCCAGCATTTT. Encoded protein: CASSPAGSNQPQHF.

The chain couples TRBV5-6 to TRBJ2-3; D might be TRBD2 (6 bases). V was pared by 0 bases and J by 1 base, with 6 bases between. The CDR3 has 14 amino acids. Germline values: CDR1 SGHDT, CDR2 YYEEEE. The CDR3 loop is CASSLASGTDTQYF. The CDR3 bases are TGTGCCAGCAGCTTGGCTAGCGGCACAGATACGCAGTATTTT. The full variable domain, with the rest looked up from reference TRBV5-6 and TRBJ2-3, is DAGVTQSPTHLIKTRGQQVTLRCSPKSGHDTVSWYQQALGQGPQFIFQYYEEEERQRGNFPDRFSGHQFPNYSSELNVNALLLGDSALYLCASSLASGTDTQYFGPGTRLTVL.

CDR3 nucleotide sequence: TGCGCCAGCAGCTTGGCCGGGACAGTTCCCTACGAGCAGTACTTC. Encoded protein: CASSLAGTVPYEQYF. This rearrangement joins TRBV5-1 to TRBJ2-7; 7 bases match TRBD1. The germline gives CDR1 SGHRS, CDR2 YFSETQ. The V segment lost 0 bases and the J segment 2 bases; nucleotides outside the gene matches: 5. The CDR3 spans 15 residues.

This chain joins TRBV19 and TRBJ2-3; 13 bases agree with TRBD2. J gave up 3 bases and V 3 bases, and 12 bases lay outside the gene matches. There are 19 residues in the CDR3. Germline-derived CDR1 and CDR2 are LNHDA and SQIVND (reference sequence). CDR3 DNA: TGTGCCAGTAGTATCCTGCCGGGACTAGCGGGAAAGTCTACAGATACGCAGTATTTT. It specifies CASSILPGLAGKSTDTQYF.

The chain combines TRBV10-3 with TRBJ1-4; the match to TRBD1 covers 7 bases. Germline-derived CDR1 and CDR2 are ENHRY and SYGVKD. The CDR3 loop spans 15 amino acids. Trimming took 9 bases from V and 2 from J; bases not matched to a gene: 9. The CDR3, as DNA: TGTGCCATTGAGAAACCGGGACAGACTAATGAAAAACTGTTTTTT. It yields the protein CAIEKPGQTNEKLFF.

This clone was picked up one time. This sequence joins TRBV28 and TRBJ2-4; TRBD2 aligns across 11 bases. With V trimmed by 5 bases and J by 7 bases, 7 bases remained unmatched. Germline CDR1 MDHEN, CDR2 SYDVKM. CDR3 size: 15 residues. The CDR3 sequence is CASSHSGRGGNIQYF. CDR3 sequence (DNA): TGTGCCAGCAGTCATAGCGGGAGGGGGGGGAACATTCAGTACTTC.

V is TRBV21-1 and J is TRBJ1-2; the listed D gene, TRBD1, was not tested against the DNA. TRBV21-1 is a pseudogene segment. The CDR3 length is 12 residues. The CDR3 spells CASSGRQDGYTF. In nucleotides, the CDR3 is TGTGCCAGCAGCGGCCGACAGGACGGCTACACCTTC.

V is TRBV2 and J is TRBJ2-2, with a possible D match to TRBD2 (6 bases). This CDR3 region has 16 residues. V lost 8 bases, J lost 3 bases, and 19 bases lay in between. Germline V lookup: CDR1 SNHLY, CDR2 FYNNEI. CDR3 sequence: CASAGGASRYTGELFF. The DNA for the CDR3 is TGTGCCAGCGCTGGCGGGGCTAGCCGTTACACCGGGGAGCTGTTTTTT.

The chain has TRBV11-2 and TRBJ2-3, with D uncertain. The CDR3 consists of 15 residues. V dropped 4 bases and J dropped 0 bases, with 11 bases sitting between them. Germline CDR1 is SGHAT and CDR2 is FQNNGV. Here the CDR3 reads CASSSGFTSTDTQYF. As DNA, the CDR3 is TGTGCCAGCAGCTCCGGTTTTACTAGCACAGATACGCAGTATTTT.

The V call is TRBV6-2 or TRBV6-3, the J call TRBJ2-1; 9 bases align to TRBD2. V shed 2 bases and J 7 bases; nucleotides not matched to a gene: 12. The CDR3 sequence is 17 residues long. The V gene's germline CDR1 is MNHEY and CDR2 SVGEGT. The CDR3 reads CASSYPASGTVANEQFF. The CDR3 DNA follows: TGTGCCAGCAGTTACCCGGCTAGCGGGACGGTTGCAAATGAGCAGTTCTTC.

The chain carries TRBV5-1 and TRBJ1-5; TRBD1 might be the D (5 bases). The CDR3 is 15 amino acids. The V and J ends lost 4 bases and 4 bases respectively, with 15 bases between them. Germline CDR1 is SGHRS and CDR2 is YFSETQ. In nucleotides, the CDR3 is TGCGCCAGCAGCACGTTTGGGGGGGAGAATCAGCCCCAGCATTTT. This encodes CASSTFGGENQPQHF.

The chain recombines TRBV7-9 with TRBJ2-1; 11 positions agree with TRBD2. Germline V lookup: CDR1 SEHNR, CDR2 FQNEAQ (reference sequence). Losses at the gene ends were 4 bases for V and 10 bases for J; bases not matched to a gene: 6. This CDR3 comprises 14 residues. CDR3 amino acids: CASSSLAGVAEQFF. CDR3 in DNA: TGTGCCAGCAGCTCACTAGCGGGAGTAGCCGAGCAGTTCTTC. Full variable domain (remainder filled in from reference TRBV7-9 and TRBJ2-1): DTGVSQNPRHKITKRGQNVTFRCDPISEHNRLYWYRQTLGQGPEFLTYFQNEAQLEKSRLLSDRFSAERPKGSFSTLEIQRTEQGDSAMYLCASSSLAGVAEQFFGPGTRLTVL.

The chain couples TRBV6-1 to TRBJ2-7; D perhaps matches TRBD2 (5 bases). The CDR3 is 15 residues long. V gave up 2 bases and J gave up 5 bases, with 16 bases separating them. Germline V gives CDR1 MNHNS, CDR2 SASEGT. The CDR3 region has the DNA TGTGCCAGCAGTGAATTCCGGACTCCCGCGGACGAGCAGTACTTC. Amino acid sequence: CASSEFRTPADEQYF.

V usage is TRBV4-2 and J usage is TRBJ1-1, with D perhaps matching TRBD1 (5 bases). The CDR3 contains 16 residues. Per the germline V gene, CDR1 is LGHNA and CDR2 is YNFKEQ. V lost 1 base to trimming and J lost 4 bases, with 16 bases between them. The CDR3 DNA follows: TGTGCCAGCAGCCAAGTGGGGACGGGGTCCCTCACTGAAGCTTTCTTT. It is translated as CASSQVGTGSLTEAFF.

The J gene is TRBJ1-2, the V gene TRBV6-1; the D is unclear. The germline V gene has CDR1 MNHNS and CDR2 SASEGT. Trimming left V 2 bases short and J 0 bases short, with 4 bases between. The CDR3 covers 13 residues. Here the CDR3 reads CASSETSNYGYTF. CDR3 DNA: TGTGCCAGCAGTGAAACCTCTAACTATGGCTACACCTTC.

In DNA form, the CDR3 reads TGTGCCAGCAGACCGAGCGAAATACCAAACACTGAAGCTTTCTTT. As protein: CASRPSEIPNTEAFF. This sequence joins TRBV6-6 and TRBJ1-1; D is unclear. Germline CDR1 reads MNHNY; CDR2 reads SVGAGI (reference sequence). The V and J ends lost 6 bases and 2 bases respectively, with 16 bases between them. CDR3 size: 15 residues.